The clone carrying this T cell receptor (beta chain) was counted only a few times. Its antigen is currently unknown. The sample originates from a study of read filtering for tumor transcriptome and immune sequencing. Regarding the study as a whole: Compared with RNA-seq, IR-seq gave much higher clonotype depth and reliability.

Molecular barcoded adaptors covering alpha/delta and beta/gamma chains were used on 400 to 450 ng RNA. Each CDR3 protein is one row after TCRdb ran MiXCR on the reads. The sample lists about 37,000 distinct CDR3 sequences, roughly an eighth occurring once. Germline CDR1 is PRHDT and CDR2 is FYEKMQ (reference sequence). The V gene lost 4 bases and the J gene lost 3 bases, with 17 bases spanning the gap. The CDR3 is 16 amino acids. The receptor was isolated from a donor at least 40 years old with multiple myeloma. Sequences were obtained from a population of CD138-negative cells sorted from bone marrow. The V call is TRBV13, the J call TRBJ2-3, with a tentative D call TRBD2 (6 bases). CDR3 nucleotides: TGTGCCAGCAGCTCAGCTTCCTATCGGGAGACAGATACGCAGTATTTT. As protein: CASSSASYRETDTQYF. The full variable domain, its missing parts supplied by reference TRBV13 and TRBJ2-3, is AAGVIQSPRHLIKEKRETATLKCYPIPRHDTVYWYQQGPGQDPQFLISFYEKMQSDKGSIPDRFSAQQFSDYHSELNMSSLELGDSALYFCASSSASYRETDTQYFGPGTRLTVL.